Below are 9 T cell receptor beta chains sequenced from a single sample in a study of blood T cell repertoires in COVID-19. Only in-frame clones appear in the TCRdb table, and some are missing; sequencing was by immunoSEQ multiplex PCR. The sample lists 150,000 or so clones, around four fifths occurring once. Sequenced material: PBMCs or T cells enriched from blood (not recorded which). The source is a woman aged 45-65 years who had recovered from COVID-19.

This clone has just a few counts. This chain uses TRBV2 with TRBJ1-1; TRBD1 might be the D (5 bases). V dropped 8 bases and J dropped 1 base, with 5 bases sitting between them. The CDR3 is 11 amino acids. The germline V gene has CDR1 SNHLY and CDR2 FYNNEI. The CDR3 loop is CASGQNTEAFF. The CDR3 DNA reads TGTGCCAGCGGACAGAACACTGAAGCTTTCTTT.

This chain links TRBV5-8 with TRBJ2-1; TRBD2 matches 11 bases. CDR3 length: 15 amino acids. With 3 bases clipped from V and 8 bases from J, the junction kept 7 bases outside the gene matches. Germline CDR1 is SGHTS and CDR2 is YDEGEE. The CDR3 DNA reads TGTGCCAGCAGCTGGGGACTAGCGGCCGTGGATGAGCAGTTCTTC. Protein: CASSWGLAAVDEQFF.

V is TRBV28 and J is TRBJ1-5; unclear D gene. The CDR3 is 12 amino acids. Germline V gene sequence: CDR1 MDHEN, CDR2 SYDVKM. V lost 4 bases, J lost 6 bases, and 7 bases lay in between. The CDR3 DNA is TGTGCCAGCAGTTCCGGTAGTCAGCCCCAGCATTTT. Translating it yields CASSSGSQPQHF.

The chain uses TRBV18 and TRBJ1-2; TRBD1 matches 7 bases. From germline, CDR1 is KGHSH and CDR2 LQKENI. The CDR3 runs to 13 residues. Trimming cost V 6 bases and J 5 bases; bases outside gene matches: 6. The CDR3 DNA follows: TGTGCCAGCTCGCCCGGGACAGTTTATGGCTACACCTTC. It specifies CASSPGTVYGYTF.

The V and J genes are TRBV24-1 and TRBJ2-1; the match to TRBD1 covers 7 bases. V lost 5 bases to trimming and J lost 4 bases; unmatched junction nucleotides: 1. The germline CDR1 and CDR2 sequences are KGHDR and SFDVKD. The CDR3 loop spans 13 amino acids. The CDR3 DNA sequence: TGTGCCACCAGTGTGGGACAGTACAATGAGCAGTTCTTC. Its protein product is CATSVGQYNEQFF.

The chain carries TRBV13 and TRBJ1-3; no clear D gene. Germline V lookup: CDR1 PRHDT, CDR2 FYEKMQ (reference sequence). V was shortened by 0 bases and J by 2 bases, with 8 bases between the two germline ends. This CDR3 is built from 15 residues. The CDR3 DNA is TGTGCCAGCAGCTTAGGGAGGGCTCCTGGAAACACCATATATTTT. Amino acids: CASSLGRAPGNTIYF.

V is TRBV11-2 and J is TRBJ1-1; D ambiguous. CDR1 and CDR2 from the germline V gene are SGHAT and FQNNGV. CDR3 size: 15 residues. V was pared by 0 bases and J by 5 bases, with 13 bases between. CDR3 sequence (DNA): TGTGCCAGCAGCTTAGAGTCGATCGGGATTACTGAAGCTTTCTTT. It codes for CASSLESIGITEAFF.

J is TRBJ2-1 and V is TRBV6-5; a possible D gene is TRBD2 (7 bases). Trimming pared 2 bases from V and 3 bases from J, leaving 11 bases between. This CDR3 spans 15 amino acids. From germline, CDR1 is MNHEY and CDR2 SVGAGI. CDR3 sequence reads: CASSYKGGGYNEQFF. The CDR3 nucleotides read TGTGCCAGCAGTTACAAGGGGGGGGGCTACAATGAGCAGTTCTTC.

This clone was recorded once. Written as DNA, the CDR3 is TGCGCCAGCAGCTTGGGTCGTGGCGGCCAAGAGACCCAGTACTTC. This encodes CASSLGRGGQETQYF. The genes are TRBV5-1 and TRBJ2-5; no definite D call. CDR1 SGHRS and CDR2 YFSETQ come from the germline V gene. The CDR3 has 15 amino acids. The germline V and J ends were trimmed by 0 bases and 1 base, with 10 bases remaining between them.